The rows below give T cell receptor beta chains drawn from one sample of a study of T-cell memory formation after mild COVID-19. TCRdb called the 5' RACE reads again in MiXCR, with one record for every CDR3 protein. This table holds 250,000 to 300,000 distinct CDR3 sequences, 15% to 20% found once. The material sequenced was PBMCs or a T cell subset sorted from them (not recorded which). Source of these receptors: a man in his late teens or twenties who had mild COVID-19 (a few samples of this study predate the infection). Cell type and time point are not known. CDR3s include the opening cysteine and the closing phenylalanine or tryptophan. The D gene is left open where the match is weak. Size is omitted from some rows. Given values are once, few, many or a class for expanded clones.

>few|TRBV5-6|TRBD2|TRBJ2-5
CASRTGTTAAGTQYF
TGTGCCAGCAGGACCGGGACTACCGCCGCCGGGACCCAGTACTTC
>few|TRBV10-3|-|TRBJ2-3
CAISESSGWGRTDTQYF
TGTGCCATCAGTGAGTCTTCGGGATGGGGAAGGACAGATACGCAGTATTTT
>few|TRBV18|TRBD1|TRBJ1-5
CASSPIQGADQPQHF
TGTGCCAGCTCACCAATCCAGGGGGCGGATCAGCCCCAGCATTTT
>-|TRBV29-1|-|TRBJ2-7
CSVLHETYEQYF
TGCAGCGTCCTACACGAAACCTACGAGCAGTACTTC
>-|TRBV24-1|TRBD2|TRBJ2-1
CATSDLGLAGQFF
TGTGCCACCAGTGATTTAGGACTAGCGGGGCAGTTCTTC
>few|TRBV5-5|-|TRBJ1-4
CASSARSATNEKLFF
TGTGCCAGCTCGGCACGCAGTGCAACTAATGAAAAACTGTTTTTT
>few|TRBV6-5|TRBD1|TRBJ1-6
CASTRRGRSSYNSPLHF
TGTGCCAGCACTCGGAGGGGGCGAAGCTCCTATAATTCCCCCCTCCACTTT
>many|TRBV7-9|-|TRBJ2-2
CASSSSTGELFF
TGTGCCAGCAGCTCTTCCACCGGGGAGCTGTTTTTT
>-|TRBV19|-|TRBJ2-5
CASSNQAQETQYF
TGTGCCAGTAGTAACCAGGCCCAAGAGACCCAGTACTTC
>-|TRBV6-2/TRBV6-3|-|TRBJ2-7
CASSRPGRGTESSYEQYF
TGTGCCAGCAGTAGACCGGGACGGGGGACCGAAAGCTCCTACGAGCAGTACTTC
>once|TRBV12-3/TRBV12-4|TRBD1|TRBJ1-2
CASSRRTGNSYGYTF
TGTGCCAGCAGCCGCCGGACAGGGAATAGCTATGGCTACACCTTC
>-|TRBV6-2/TRBV6-3|TRBD2|TRBJ2-5
CASSPPASGGQETQYF
TGTGCCAGCAGTCCCCCGGCTAGCGGGGGACAAGAGACCCAGTACTTC
>few|TRBV6-1|-|TRBJ2-4
CASSEVRVAKNIQYF
TGTGCCAGCAGTGAAGTAAGGGTCGCCAAAAACATTCAGTACTTC
>-|TRBV7-9|-|TRBJ1-1
CASSLAYRVKGTEAFF
TGTGCCAGCAGCTTAGCCTACAGGGTGAAGGGCACTGAAGCTTTCTTT
>few|TRBV4-3|-|TRBJ2-2
CASSQDVQLAGELFF
TGCGCCAGCAGCCAAGATGTTCAGTTGGCCGGGGAGCTGTTTTTT
>-|TRBV4-2|-|TRBJ2-3
CASRSPGGHPDTQYF
TGTGCCAGCAGGTCCCCGGGGGGCCATCCAGATACGCAGTATTTT
>few|TRBV7-2|-|TRBJ2-3
CASSITDTQYF
TGTGCCAGCAGCATCACAGATACGCAGTATTTT
>-|TRBV6-5|-|TRBJ1-6
CASSYVRESPLHF
TGTGCCAGCAGTTACGTCAGAGAGTCACCCCTCCACTTT
>many|TRBV6-6|TRBD2|TRBJ2-3
CASRTTEAGSFGTDTQYF
TGTGCCAGCAGAACGACTGAAGCGGGGTCCTTCGGCACAGATACGCAGTATTTT
>many|TRBV5-1|-|TRBJ2-2
CASSSGNTGELFF
TGCGCCAGCAGCTCGGGAAACACCGGGGAGCTGTTTTTT
>many|TRBV5-1|TRBD1|TRBJ2-3
CASSTGTGGTDTQYF
TGCGCCAGCAGCACAGGGACAGGGGGCACAGATACGCAGTATTTT
>once|TRBV4-1|TRBD1|TRBJ1-2
CASSRAESGTGARWYGYTF
TGCGCCAGCAGTCGAGCGGAATCCGGGACAGGAGCTCGTTGGTATGGCTACACCTTC
>many|TRBV27|-|TRBJ2-1
CASSLIARGYNEQFF
TGTGCCAGCAGTTTAATCGCGCGGGGTTACAATGAGCAGTTCTTC
>-|TRBV7-9|-|TRBJ2-1
CASSATGTGFNEQFF
TGTGCCAGCAGCGCCACGGGGACGGGGTTCAATGAGCAGTTCTTC
>-|TRBV7-2|TRBD1|TRBJ1-5
CASSPRQGPQPQHF
TGTGCCAGCAGCCCCAGACAGGGGCCTCAGCCCCAGCATTTT
>many|TRBV5-1|TRBD1|TRBJ2-5
CASSPGTGRETQYF
TGCGCCAGCAGCCCCGGGACAGGCAGAGAGACCCAGTACTTC
>many|TRBV6-2/TRBV6-3|-|TRBJ2-3
CASSYASGWGASDTQYF
TGTGCCAGCAGTTACGCGTCCGGTTGGGGGGCCTCAGATACGCAGTATTTT
>few|TRBV3-1|-|TRBJ1-1
CASSPRDSNTEAFF
TGTGCCAGCAGCCCCCGGGACTCCAACACTGAAGCTTTCTTT
>-|TRBV7-3|-|TRBJ1-1
CASSLMGRLNTEAFF
TGTGCCAGCAGCTTAATGGGCAGACTGAACACTGAAGCTTTCTTT
>many|TRBV6-1|TRBD2|TRBJ2-2
CASSELAGGPGELFF
TGTGCCAGCAGTGAACTAGCGGGGGGGCCCGGGGAGCTGTTTTTT
>-|TRBV5-1|TRBD2|TRBJ2-1
CASRKGLAATFEQFF
TGCGCCAGCAGAAAAGGACTAGCGGCGACCTTTGAGCAGTTCTTC
>few|TRBV4-1|-|TRBJ2-3
CATARTLEDTQYF
TGCGCCACCGCCCGAACTCTTGAGGATACGCAGTATTTT
>many|TRBV20-1|TRBD1|TRBJ2-3
CSVRGRLGFTDTQYF
TGCAGCGTAAGGGGGCGGCTAGGTTTCACAGATACGCAGTATTTT
>few|TRBV7-6|-|TRBJ2-1
CASSSTPAVYEQFF
TGTGCCAGCAGCTCGACTCCCGCGGTTTATGAGCAGTTCTTC
>few|TRBV11-2|-|TRBJ2-3
CASAREWNTDTQYF
TGTGCCAGCGCCCGGGAATGGAACACAGATACGCAGTATTTT
>-|TRBV5-1|TRBD2|TRBJ2-4
CASSRGWRLAGNRENIQYF
TGCGCCAGCAGCCGGGGTTGGAGACTAGCGGGTAATCGGGAAAACATTCAGTACTTC
>-|TRBV12-3/TRBV12-4|TRBD1|TRBJ2-5
CASSPDRSYLQETQYF
TGTGCCAGCAGTCCGGACAGGAGCTACTTACAAGAGACCCAGTACTTC
>-|TRBV10-3|TRBD2|TRBJ2-5
CATGEGETQYF
TGTGCAACGGGGGAGGGAGAGACCCAGTACTTC
>-|TRBV18|TRBD1|TRBJ2-5
CASSPKGQGGETQYF
TGTGCCAGCTCACCGAAAGGACAGGGCGGCGAGACCCAGTACTTC
>few|TRBV7-2|TRBD1|TRBJ1-2
CASMTLMAGGGYGYTF
TGTGCCAGCATGACACTCATGGCAGGGGGCGGCTATGGCTACACCTTC
>few|TRBV19|-|TRBJ2-2
CDSNLGPYTGELFF
TGTGACAGTAACCTGGGACCTTACACCGGGGAGCTGTTTTTT
>-|TRBV28|-|TRBJ1-4
CASSFLGNEKLFF
TGTGCCAGCAGTTTTTTGGGTAATGAAAAACTGTTTTTT
>few|TRBV5-1|TRBD1|TRBJ2-4
CASSTMGQGQNIQYF
TGCGCCAGCAGCACCATGGGACAGGGGCAAAACATTCAGTACTTC
>few|TRBV2|-|TRBJ2-1
CASEYEDEQFF
TGTGCCAGCGAGTATGAGGATGAGCAGTTCTTC
>-|TRBV6-5|-|TRBJ1-2
CASSYRDRYTF
TGTGCCAGCAGTTATCGGGACCGCTACACCTTC
>few|TRBV20-1|-|TRBJ2-5
CSARSGTGAETQYF
TGCAGTGCTCGGTCCGGGACTGGGGCAGAGACCCAGTACTTC